Here is one T cell receptor beta chain with its context. Its antigen remains unidentified. This record belongs to a study of T cells in Graves' hyperthyroidism and ophthalmopathy. Findings of the study overall: Most clonotypes expanded in thyroid above 0.001 were likewise present in blood.

The germline V gene encodes CDR1 MNHEY and CDR2 SVGEGT. The CDR3 spans 14 residues. The J segment lost 8 bases and the V segment lost 0 bases, leaving 6 bases of the junction unmatched. TCR beta CDR3 regions were amplified from RNA. HTBI primers were employed in a first-round RT-PCR of the TCR CDR3. Each CDR3 protein gets one entry after TCRdb re-called the multiplex PCR reads with MiXCR. The table records around 620,000 distinct CDR3 sequences, around 15% of them present only once. The sequenced sample was blood. J is TRBJ1-1 and V is TRBV6-2 or TRBV6-3, with 7 bases that match TRBD1. The TCR originated in a woman in her thirties with Graves' hyperthyroidism. The CDR3 sequence is CASSYSILGQEAFF. CDR3 nucleotides: TGTGCCAGCAGTTACTCGATATTGGGACAGGAAGCTTTCTTT.